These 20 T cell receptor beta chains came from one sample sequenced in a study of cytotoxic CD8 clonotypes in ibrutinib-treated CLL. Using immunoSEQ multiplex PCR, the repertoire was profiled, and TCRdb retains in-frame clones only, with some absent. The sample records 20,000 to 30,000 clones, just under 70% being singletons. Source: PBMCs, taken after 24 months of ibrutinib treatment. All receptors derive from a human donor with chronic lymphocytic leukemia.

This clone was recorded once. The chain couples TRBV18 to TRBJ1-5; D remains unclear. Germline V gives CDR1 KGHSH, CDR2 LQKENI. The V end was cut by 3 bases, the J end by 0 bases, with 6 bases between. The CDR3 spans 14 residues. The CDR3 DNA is TGTGCCAGCTCACCCGGAAATAGCAATCAGCCCCAGCATTTT. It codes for CASSPGNSNQPQHF.

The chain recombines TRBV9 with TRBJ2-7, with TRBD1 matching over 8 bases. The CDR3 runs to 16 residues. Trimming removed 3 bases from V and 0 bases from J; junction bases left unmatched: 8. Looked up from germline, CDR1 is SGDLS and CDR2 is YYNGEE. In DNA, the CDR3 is TGTGCCAGCAGCGGAGGCCCAGGGGGCCGCTCCTACGAGCAGTACTTC. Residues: CASSGGPGGRSYEQYF.

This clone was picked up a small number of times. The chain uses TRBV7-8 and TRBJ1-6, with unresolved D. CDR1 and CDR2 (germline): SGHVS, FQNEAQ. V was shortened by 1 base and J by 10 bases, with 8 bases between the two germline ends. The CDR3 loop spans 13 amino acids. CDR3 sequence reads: CASSLGMGSPLHF. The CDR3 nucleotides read TGTGCCAGCAGCTTAGGGATGGGCTCACCCCTCCACTTT.

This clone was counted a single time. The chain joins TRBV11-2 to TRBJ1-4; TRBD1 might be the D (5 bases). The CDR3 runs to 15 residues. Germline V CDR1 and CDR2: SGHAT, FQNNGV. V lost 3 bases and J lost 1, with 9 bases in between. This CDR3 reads CASSFRGVTNEKLFF. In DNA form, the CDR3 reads TGTGCCAGCAGCTTCCGAGGGGTAACTAATGAAAAACTGTTTTTT.

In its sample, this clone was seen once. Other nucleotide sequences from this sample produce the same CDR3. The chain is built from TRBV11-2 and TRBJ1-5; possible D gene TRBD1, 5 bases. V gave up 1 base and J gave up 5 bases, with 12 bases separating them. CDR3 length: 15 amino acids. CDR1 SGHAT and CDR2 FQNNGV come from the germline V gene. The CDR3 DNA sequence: TGTGCCAGCAGCTTAGTGGCAGGGTTCTATCAGCCCCAGCATTTT. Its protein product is CASSLVAGFYQPQHF.

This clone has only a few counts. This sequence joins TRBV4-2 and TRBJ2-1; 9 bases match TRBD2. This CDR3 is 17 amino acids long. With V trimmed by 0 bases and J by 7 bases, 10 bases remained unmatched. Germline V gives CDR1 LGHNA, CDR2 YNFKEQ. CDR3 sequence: CASSQDPLSGGSNEQFF. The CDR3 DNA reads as TGTGCCAGCAGCCAAGATCCCCTCAGCGGGGGGTCTAATGAGCAGTTCTTC.

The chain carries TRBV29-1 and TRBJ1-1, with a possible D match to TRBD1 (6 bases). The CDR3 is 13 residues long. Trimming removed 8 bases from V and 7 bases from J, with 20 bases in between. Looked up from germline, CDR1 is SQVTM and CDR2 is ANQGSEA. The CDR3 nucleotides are TGCAGCACCCAAGGGGGAATGGGAGATGAAGCTTTCTTT. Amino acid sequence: CSTQGGMGDEAFF.

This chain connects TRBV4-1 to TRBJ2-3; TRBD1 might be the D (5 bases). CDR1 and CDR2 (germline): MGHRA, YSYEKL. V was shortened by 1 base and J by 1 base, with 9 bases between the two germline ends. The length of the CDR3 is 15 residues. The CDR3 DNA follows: TGCGCCAGCAGCCAAGGATCACAGGGCACAGATACGCAGTATTTT. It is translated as CASSQGSQGTDTQYF.

CDR3 sequence (DNA): TGTGCCAGCTCACCAGGGGCCTTATCCTACGAGCAGTACTTC. Protein product: CASSPGALSYEQYF. The V and J genes are TRBV18 and TRBJ2-7; maybe TRBD1 (5 bases). The CDR3 sequence is 14 residues long. V was clipped by 2 bases and J by 1 base, with 9 bases between them. Germline V CDR1 and CDR2: KGHSH, LQKENI.

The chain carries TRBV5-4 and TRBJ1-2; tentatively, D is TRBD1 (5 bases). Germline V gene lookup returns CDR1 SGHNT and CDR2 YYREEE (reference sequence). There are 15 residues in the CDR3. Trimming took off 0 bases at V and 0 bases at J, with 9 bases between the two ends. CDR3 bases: TGTGCCAGCAGCTTGGGAGACAGAACTAACTATGGCTACACCTTC. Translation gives CASSLGDRTNYGYTF.

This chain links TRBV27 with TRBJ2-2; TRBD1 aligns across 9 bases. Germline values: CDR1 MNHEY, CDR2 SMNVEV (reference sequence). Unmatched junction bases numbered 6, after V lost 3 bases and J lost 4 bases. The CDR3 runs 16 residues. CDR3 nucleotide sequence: TGTGCCAGCAGTTTCTACCCGGACAGGGGCACCGGGGAGCTGTTTTTT. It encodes CASSFYPDRGTGELFF.

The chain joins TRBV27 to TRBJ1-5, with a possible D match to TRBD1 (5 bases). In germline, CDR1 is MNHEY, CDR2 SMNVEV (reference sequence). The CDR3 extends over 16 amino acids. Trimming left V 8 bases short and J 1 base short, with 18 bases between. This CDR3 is CASSPVRGPSNQPQHF. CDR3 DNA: TGTGCCAGCTCCCCCGTAAGGGGACCCAGCAATCAGCCCCAGCATTTT.

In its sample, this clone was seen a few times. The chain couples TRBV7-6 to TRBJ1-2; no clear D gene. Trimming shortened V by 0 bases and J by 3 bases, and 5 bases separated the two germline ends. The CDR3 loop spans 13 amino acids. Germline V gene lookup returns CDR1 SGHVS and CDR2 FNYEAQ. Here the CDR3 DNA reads TGTGCCAGCAGCTTAGCCAAGCACTATGGCTACACCTTC. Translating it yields CASSLAKHYGYTF.

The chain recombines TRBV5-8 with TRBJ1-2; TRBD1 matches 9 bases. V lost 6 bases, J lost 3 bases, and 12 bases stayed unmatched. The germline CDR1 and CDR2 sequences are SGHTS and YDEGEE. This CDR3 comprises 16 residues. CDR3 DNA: TGTGCCAGCATTTTGCCAAGGGACAGGGATCACTATGGCTACACCTTC. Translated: CASILPRDRDHYGYTF.

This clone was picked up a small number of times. The CDR3 bases are TGTGCCAGCAGCTTGGATCGGGACAGGTACTATGGCTACACCTTC. Its translation: CASSLDRDRYYGYTF. The chain is built from TRBV4-2 and TRBJ1-2; 8 nucleotides align to TRBD1. V trimming: 5 bases; J trimming: 3 bases; junction bases outside the gene matches: 8. The CDR3 loop spans 15 amino acids. The germline V gene encodes CDR1 LGHNA and CDR2 YNFKEQ.

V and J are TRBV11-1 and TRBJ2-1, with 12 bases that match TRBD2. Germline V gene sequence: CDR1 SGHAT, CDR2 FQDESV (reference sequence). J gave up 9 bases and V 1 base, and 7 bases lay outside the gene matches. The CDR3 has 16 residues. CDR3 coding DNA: TGTGCCAGCAGCTTAGGACTAGCGGGGGCCGGTGGTGAGCAGTTCTTC. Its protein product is CASSLGLAGAGGEQFF.

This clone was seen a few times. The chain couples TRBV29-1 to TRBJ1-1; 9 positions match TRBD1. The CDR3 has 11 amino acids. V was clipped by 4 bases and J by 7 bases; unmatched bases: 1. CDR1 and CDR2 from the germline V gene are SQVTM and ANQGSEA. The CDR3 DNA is TGCAGCGTTGGGGACAGGGTTGAAGCTTTCTTT. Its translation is CSVGDRVEAFF.

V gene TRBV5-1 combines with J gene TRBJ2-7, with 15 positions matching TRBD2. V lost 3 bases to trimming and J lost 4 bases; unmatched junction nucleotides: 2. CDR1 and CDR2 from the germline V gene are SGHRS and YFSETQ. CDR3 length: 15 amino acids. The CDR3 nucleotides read TGCGCCAGCAGCTATGGGACTAGCGGGAGGTACGAGCAGTACTTC. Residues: CASSYGTSGRYEQYF.

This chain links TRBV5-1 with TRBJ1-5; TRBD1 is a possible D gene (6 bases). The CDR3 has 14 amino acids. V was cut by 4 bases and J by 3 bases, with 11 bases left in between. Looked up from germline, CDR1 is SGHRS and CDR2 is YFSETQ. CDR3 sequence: CASSMGGDNQPQHF. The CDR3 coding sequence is TGCGCCAGCAGCATGGGGGGCGACAATCAGCCCCAGCATTTT. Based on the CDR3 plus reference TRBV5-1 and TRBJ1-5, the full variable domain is KAGVTQTPRYLIKTRGQQVTLSCSPISGHRSVSWYQQTPGQGLQFLFEYFSETQRNKGNFPGRFSGRQFSNSRSEMNVSTLELGDSALYLCASSMGGDNQPQHFGDGTRLSIL.

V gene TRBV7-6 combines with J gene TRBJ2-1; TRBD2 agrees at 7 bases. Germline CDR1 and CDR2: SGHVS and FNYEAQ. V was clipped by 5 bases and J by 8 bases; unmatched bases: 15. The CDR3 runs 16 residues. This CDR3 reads CASSRSLGRDRHEQFF. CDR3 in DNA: TGTGCCAGCAGCCGGTCTCTGGGGAGGGATAGGCATGAGCAGTTCTTC.